The 17 T cell receptor beta chains below come from one sample, sequenced in a study of PD-L1 blockade in urothelial cancer. Repertoires were generated with immunoSEQ multiplex PCR, while TCRdb's copy carries only in-frame clones and drops some. Of around 41,000 clones detected, 83% appear once; the ten largest clones hold about 14%. The time point was: peripheral blood 6 weeks after treatment start. The input for sequencing was PBMCs, taken around atezolizumab (anti-PD-L1) treatment. These receptors all stem from a man in his sixties with urothelial cancer.

The genes are TRBV5-1 and TRBJ1-1; D ambiguous. Trimming left V 4 bases short and J 2 bases short, with 15 bases between. Germline-derived CDR1 and CDR2 are SGHRS and YFSETQ. The CDR3 sequence is 15 residues long. The CDR3 loop reads CASSLDPSLNTEAFF. The CDR3 DNA reads TGCGCCAGCAGCCTGGATCCGAGCCTTAACACTGAAGCTTTCTTT.

DNA of the CDR3: TGTGCCATCAGACAGGAGACCGTAAATGAGCAGTTCTTC. Translating it yields CAIRQETVNEQFF. The genes are TRBV10-3 and TRBJ2-1; D may be TRBD1 (5 bases). The length of the CDR3 is 13 residues. From germline, CDR1 is ENHRY and CDR2 SYGVKD. V dropped 6 bases and J dropped 7 bases, with 13 bases sitting between them.

A single count supports this clone. The chain has TRBV28 and TRBJ2-3; no clear D. Trimming cost V 5 bases and J 0 bases, with 3 bases left between them. This CDR3 region has 12 residues. CDR1 and CDR2 (germline): MDHEN, SYDVKM. CDR3 residues: CASSLSTDTQYF. The CDR3 DNA follows: TGTGCCAGCAGTCTTAGCACAGATACGCAGTATTTT.

The chain has TRBV12-5 and TRBJ2-2; TRBD1 might be the D (6 bases). Germline V gene sequence: CDR1 LGHNT, CDR2 FRNRAP. The CDR3 is 15 residues long. V lost 5 bases to trimming and J lost 4 bases, with 14 bases between them. Here the CDR3 DNA reads TGTGCTAGTGGTACTGGACAGCCGGGCACCGGGGAGCTGTTTTTT. This translates into CASGTGQPGTGELFF.

The rearrangement links TRBV7-9 to TRBJ2-2; D is ambiguous. Trimming shortened V by 8 bases and J by 0 bases, and 7 bases separated the two germline ends. This CDR3 spans 13 amino acids. Germline CDR1 is SEHNR and CDR2 is FQNEAQ (reference sequence). The CDR3 nucleotides are TGTGCCAGCCTCGGTACGAACACCGGGGAGCTGTTTTTT. Amino acids: CASLGTNTGELFF.

The genes are TRBV9 and TRBJ1-2; TRBD1 matches 7 bases. The V gene's germline CDR1 is SGDLS and CDR2 YYNGEE. This CDR3 has 15 amino acids. V dropped 0 bases and J dropped 7; count of bases not matched to a gene: 9. DNA for the CDR3: TGTGCCAGCAGCGTAGCGACAGGGTTGTTTGGTGGCTACACCTTC. It translates to CASSVATGLFGGYTF.

There are a few counts of this clone. The CDR3: CANSPRVGEAFF. In DNA, the CDR3 is TGTGCCAACTCGCCCAGGGTGGGTGAAGCTTTCTTT. The rearrangement uses TRBV7-8 and TRBJ1-1; D might be TRBD1 (5 bases). CDR1 is SGHVS, CDR2 FQNEAQ, per germline. The CDR3 length is 12 residues. V was clipped by 10 bases and J by 7 bases, with 16 bases between them.

The rearrangement joins TRBV6-5 to TRBJ1-6; D unresolved. Germline V lookup: CDR1 MNHEY, CDR2 SVGAGI. V was clipped by 7 bases and J by 5 bases, with 15 bases between them. This CDR3 region has 15 residues. CDR3 sequence (DNA): TGTGCCAGCACCAAGCTAGGGAGAGATAATTCACCCCTCCACTTT. It is translated as CASTKLGRDNSPLHF.

This chain links TRBV9 with TRBJ1-1, with 8 bases identical to TRBD1. Germline values: CDR1 SGDLS, CDR2 YYNGEE. Unmatched junction bases numbered 6, after V lost 4 bases and J lost 4 bases. CDR3 length: 14 amino acids. The CDR3 is CASSPFTGGTEAFF. CDR3 in DNA: TGTGCCAGCAGCCCATTCACAGGGGGCACTGAAGCTTTCTTT.

This sequence joins TRBV5-4 and TRBJ2-7; 9 bases are a match to TRBD1. The CDR3 length is 14 residues. Germline CDR1 SGHNT, CDR2 YYREEE (reference sequence). The V segment lost 4 bases and the J segment 6 bases; nucleotides outside the gene matches: 8. CDR3 in DNA: TGTGCCAGCAGCCCCGGGACAGGGATTAGCGAGCAGTACTTC. Protein: CASSPGTGISEQYF.

This clone was seen a single time. This chain links TRBV5-1 with TRBJ1-2, with a possible D match to TRBD1 (5 bases). V gave up 3 bases and J gave up 1 base, with 10 bases separating them. CDR3 length equals 14 residues. CDR1 SGHRS and CDR2 YFSETQ come from the germline V gene. CDR3 amino acids: CASSSDGGNYGYTF. CDR3 sequence (DNA): TGCGCCAGCAGCTCCGACGGGGGTAACTATGGCTACACCTTC.

This clone was counted between two and nine times. J is TRBJ2-1 and V is TRBV2; D is perhaps TRBD1 (6 bases). The V end lost 5 bases, the J end lost 0 bases, and 11 bases lay between the germline ends. Germline V lookup: CDR1 SNHLY, CDR2 FYNNEI. There are 15 residues in the CDR3. CDR3 in DNA: TGTGCCAGCAGTCCGGACAGCAACTCCTACAATGAGCAGTTCTTC. Its translation is CASSPDSNSYNEQFF.

CDR3 loop: CASSSLAGALVGTDTQYF. The DNA of the CDR3 is TGTGCCAGCAGCTCACTAGCGGGGGCCCTCGTGGGCACAGATACGCAGTATTTT. The rearrangement links TRBV5-4 to TRBJ2-3; 11 bases fit TRBD2. This CDR3 spans 18 amino acids. Germline-derived CDR1 and CDR2 are SGHNT and YYREEE (reference sequence). V shed 3 bases and J 1 base; nucleotides not matched to a gene: 10.

In its sample, this clone was seen a few times. The gene calls are TRBV14 and TRBJ1-6; D remains ambiguous. In germline, CDR1 is SGHDN, CDR2 FVKESK. The CDR3 loop spans 14 amino acids. V lost 1 base, J lost 7 bases, and 8 bases lay in between. DNA of the CDR3: TGTGCCAGCAGCCAAGCCAGACTAAATTCACCCCTCCACTTT. The encoded protein is CASSQARLNSPLHF.

The rearrangement joins TRBV28 to TRBJ1-1; D gene unclear. Germline CDR1 is MDHEN and CDR2 is SYDVKM. Trimming stripped 1 base from V and 4 bases from J, with 7 bases between. This CDR3 is 13 amino acids long. CDR3 sequence: CASSLSPRTEAFF. The CDR3 nucleotides read TGTGCCAGCAGTTTATCTCCGCGCACTGAAGCTTTCTTT.

On this clone: At one end, the junction sequence differs from germline, possibly due to a read error. The CDR3 nucleotides read TGTGCTAGCAGCGACCCCGGGGCAGGGGACGAGCAGTACTTC. Amino acid sequence: CASSDPGAGDEQYF. The V gene is TRBV7-7, the J gene TRBJ2-7; a weak D match, TRBD1 (6 bases). The CDR3 totals 14 residues. CDR1 SSHAT and CDR2 FNYEAQ come from the germline V gene (reference sequence).

The J gene is TRBJ2-7, the V gene TRBV6-1, with a tentative D call TRBD2 (6 bases). From germline, CDR1 is MNHNS and CDR2 SASEGT. The CDR3 sequence is 14 residues long. V shed 5 bases and J shed 7 bases, with 18 bases lying between them. For the CDR3, the DNA is TGTGCCAGCAGTACAGGACACCTGGCGGGGGAGCAGTACTTC. The encoded protein is CASSTGHLAGEQYF.